This T cell receptor (beta chain) was identified during a study of blood T cell repertoires in COVID-19. At the level of the study: Acute and convalescent COVID-19 specimens originated in the United States, Italy and Spain.

Profiled with immunoSEQ multiplex PCR; TCRdb holds only in-frame clones, not every one. The repertoire holds roughly 120,000 clones, with about three quarters as singletons. Germline V CDR1 and CDR2: LNHDA, SQIVND (reference sequence). V was trimmed by 10 bases and J by 0 bases, leaving 10 bases between them. This CDR3 region has 13 residues. The sequencing sample was made of peripheral blood. This TCR was recovered from a human donor with acute or convalescent COVID-19. The donor label of this sample is uncertain. This sequence joins TRBV19 and TRBJ1-5; D remains unclear. The CDR3 DNA sequence: TGTGCCACCCAGTCCCATAGCAATCAGCCCCAGCATTTT. Encoded protein: CATQSHSNQPQHF. Full variable domain (missing parts from reference TRBV19 and TRBJ1-5): DGGITQSPKYLFRKEGQNVTLSCEQNLNHDAMYWYRQDPGQGLRLIYYSQIVNDFQKGDIAEGYSVSREKKESFPLTVTSAQKNPTAFYLCATQSHSNQPQHFGDGTRLSIL.